Shown below are 10 T cell receptor beta chains from a single sample sequenced in a study of T cell responses to AZD1222 COVID-19 vaccine. Clones were sequenced by immunoSEQ multiplex PCR, and TCRdb holds only the in-frame ones, with some missing. The sample lists about 100,000 clones, 80% to 90% occurring once. Sample: peripheral blood, taken on day 0 of MenACWY control vaccination. These receptor sequences come from an adult in good health.

This clone showed up just once. The genes are TRBV5-1 and TRBJ1-1; D might be TRBD1 (6 bases). From germline, CDR1 is SGHRS and CDR2 YFSETQ. The germline V and J ends were trimmed by 1 base and 3 bases, with 13 bases remaining between them. There are 15 residues in the CDR3. CDR3: CASSLSGQRYTEAFF. In nucleotides, the CDR3 is TGCGCCAGCAGCTTGAGCGGACAGAGGTACACTGAAGCTTTCTTT.

The count of this clone is one. The V call is TRBV29-1, the J call TRBJ1-4; D unresolved. The germline V gene has CDR1 SQVTM and CDR2 ANQGSEA. V was pared by 4 bases and J by 0 bases, with 6 bases between. The CDR3 consists of 13 residues. DNA for the CDR3: TGCAGCGTTGCCGGTGCAACTAATGAAAAACTGTTTTTT. It yields the protein CSVAGATNEKLFF.

The V call is TRBV15, the J call TRBJ2-7; tentatively, D is TRBD2 (5 bases). CDR3 length: 13 amino acids. Germline-derived CDR1 and CDR2 are LNHNV and YYDKDF (reference sequence). V was shortened by 3 bases and J by 3 bases, with 9 bases between the two germline ends. The CDR3 DNA follows: TGTGCCACCAGCAGGGACTGGGGCTACGAGCAGTACTTC. This sequence encodes CATSRDWGYEQYF.

Here the CDR3 reads CASSHSYNSPLHF. The CDR3 region has the DNA TGTGCCAGCAGCCACTCCTATAATTCACCCCTCCACTTT. The chain joins TRBV5-4 to TRBJ1-6; D is undetermined. Germline loops: CDR1 SGHNT, CDR2 YYREEE (reference sequence). Trimming removed 4 bases from V and 0 bases from J, with 2 bases in between. CDR3 length: 13 amino acids. Variable domain in full (rest from reference TRBV5-4 and TRBJ1-6): ETGVTQSPTHLIKTRGQQVTLRCSSQSGHNTVSWYQQALGQGPQFIFQYYREEENGRGNFPPRFSGLQFPNYSSELNVNALELDDSALYLCASSHSYNSPLHFGNGTRLTVT.

The CDR3, as DNA: TGCGCCAGCAGTGAGCCCGGCGCCAGGGAAGCTTTCTTT. Protein product: CASSEPGAREAFF. The chain carries TRBV10-1 and TRBJ1-1; no clear D gene. V lost 2 bases, J lost 8 bases, and 12 bases lay in between. Germline-derived CDR1 and CDR2 are WNHNN and SYGVQD (reference sequence). The CDR3 extends over 13 amino acids.

The J gene is TRBJ1-1, the V gene TRBV12-3 or TRBV12-4; 7 bases align to TRBD1. After removal of 5 bases from V and 8 bases from J, the junction contained 5 bases not matched to a gene. There are 12 residues in the CDR3. As DNA, the CDR3 is TGTGCCAGCAGTCAAAGGGACAGAGAAGCTTTCTTT. It specifies CASSQRDREAFF.

The chain couples TRBV3-1 (or the pseudogene TRBV3-2) to TRBJ1-2; 7 bases line up with TRBD1. Germline CDR1 and CDR2: LGHDT and YNNKEL (reference sequence). The CDR3 extends over 15 amino acids. The trim removed 0 bases at V and 4 bases at J, leaving 5 bases unmatched. CDR3 DNA sequence: TGTGCCAGCAGCCAAGATGCGGGACAGTTCTATGGCTACACCTTC. It yields the protein CASSQDAGQFYGYTF.

This rearrangement joins TRBV19 to TRBJ2-7; 10 bases fit TRBD1. In germline, CDR1 is LNHDA, CDR2 SQIVND (reference sequence). This CDR3 spans 14 amino acids. V trimming: 5 bases; J trimming: 6 bases; junction bases outside the gene matches: 7. DNA for the CDR3: TGTGCCAGTAGTCTCCAGGGACAGGGGACCGAGCAGTACTTC. This encodes CASSLQGQGTEQYF.

As for this clone: Other DNA sequences in this sample translate to the same CDR3. The chain couples TRBV7-2 to TRBJ2-5, with TRBD1 matching 9 bases. The trim removed 5 bases at V and 5 bases at J, leaving 9 bases unmatched. The germline gives CDR1 SGHTA, CDR2 FQGNSA. CDR3 length: 15 amino acids. The CDR3 loop is CASSPDRGRRETQYF. CDR3 DNA sequence: TGTGCCAGCAGCCCGGACAGGGGCCGCCGTGAGACCCAGTACTTC.

The CDR3 bases are TGTGCCATCACCGGCGGGCGAGCGGGGGACACAGATACGCAGTATTTT. Its translation: CAITGGRAGDTDTQYF. The chain recombines TRBV10-3 with TRBJ2-3; 8 nucleotides line up with TRBD2. This CDR3 is 16 amino acids long. V shed 7 bases and J 2 bases; nucleotides not matched to a gene: 11. Germline values: CDR1 ENHRY, CDR2 SYGVKD.